This T cell receptor beta chain was recovered during a study of T cell responses to AZD1222 COVID-19 vaccine listed by TCRdb under 2021. In the study overall: AZD1222 recipients whose second dose came at about 4 weeks and those whose second dose came at about 12 weeks were combined into one group, since spike-specific TCR depth and breadth did not differ between the two schedules. TCR sequencing covered over 230 trial participants: about 210 given two doses of AZD1222 and 26 given two doses of MenACWY control vaccine. Enrollment into the trials was organized by age into subgroups of 18-55, 56-69 and 70-plus years, and those subgroups contained roughly 150, 30 and 60 TCR-sequenced participants, respectively.

Broader findings and caveats from the paper: Participants were mostly white British, with more females than males. The authors suggested clonal diversity may have been underestimated. The whole spike protein was spanned by vaccine-associated CD4 TCRs, and dominant responses were seen in regions 160-218 and 743-854. Nearly half of unique spike-specific TCRs reportedly recognized epitopes outside regions mutated in the B.1.351 and B.1.1.7 variants. After two AZD1222 doses, both the breadth and the depth of spike-specific TCRs were significantly higher than at day 0 and than in MenACWY recipients. Conclusions about previously exposed vaccinees are limited, since just a handful of AZD1222 recipients were seropositive for SARS-CoV-2 at baseline. Because no day 14 peak-response samples were available, repertoires were characterized only after the peak T cell response. In the small 56-69-year group, the increase in depth fell short of significance, most likely because of low power.

Of note for this clone: Its specific antigen is unknown. No much larger clone is present one base from it, and per-base qualities are unavailable.

In light of the paper, this sample's time point label describes: baseline before first vaccination. Vaccinee samples were obtained from the UK trials COV001 and COV002, which included a single-blind randomized controlled phase 2/3 trial of AZD1222 (ChAdOx1 nCoV-19) in healthy adults. Trial participant PBMC samples were collected at day 0 and day 28 after the second dose for TCRbeta chain sequencing. The CDR3 regions of human TCRbeta chains were analyzed by immunosequencing. Per the original workflow: Repertoire TCRs were matched against a reference library of SARS-CoV-2-specific TCRs generated with the MIRA antigen-specificity platform. Breadth meant the fraction of unique TCRs that were SARS-CoV-2-associated, whereas depth meant the fraction of total T cells that were SARS-CoV-2-associated. Using the MIRA data, every spike-specific TCR was mapped to the spike region that the TCR reacted to and assigned to either a CD4 or a CD8 class. Log10-transformed breadth and depth values were compared by one-way ANOVA with Sidak's multiple comparisons tests. TCRdb stores this immuneACCESS table with in-frame sequences only. Part of the clones is absent; in the studies checked, under half of the shortfall reflects unresolved V genes, and no reason is known for the rest. Clone size and the V and J calls come from that table; the DNA yielded D and trimming. The sample contains 110,000 to 150,000 clones, approximately 94% of them found a single time. Jointly, the top ten make up approximately 9% of the sample.

The germline V gene provides CDR1 MNHEY and CDR2 SVGAGI. The CDR3 goes from the cysteine to the phenylalanine over 13 residues. Of all the DNA, just the CDR3 is kept, 39 bases in frame from base 1. Cut back by 6 bases and 3 bases, the V and J ends lie 10 bases apart. The chain is assembled from TRBV6-5 and TRBJ2-3; TRBD2 is a weak D gene call, 6 bases matching. The sequence was obtained from an adult in good health. This sample comprised peripheral blood, obtained on day 0 of AZD1222 vaccination. This receptor has the CDR3 CASRDGGTDTQYF. DNA sequence: TGTGCCAGCAGGGACGGGGGTACAGATACGCAGTATTTT.